This is a list of T cell receptor beta chains from one sample in a study of neoadjuvant anti-PD-1 for oral cavity cancer. The assay was immunoSEQ multiplex PCR, and TCRdb's table has in-frame clones only and misses some. The sample lists roughly 15,000 clones; around 40% were seen once. The specimen was tumor tissue, collected after nivolumab (anti-PD-1) treatment. These receptors were taken from a person aged 35-79 years with oral cavity squamous cell carcinoma. CDR3s include the opening cysteine and the closing phenylalanine or tryptophan. The order of the fields is V gene, D gene, J gene, clone size, CDR3 DNA, CDR3 protein. A D gene is named only where the DNA matches it firmly. Not all rows give a size; the values are once, few, many and, for expanded clones, a class.

>TRBV2|TRBD1|TRBJ2-5|few
TGTGCCAGCAGTGGAGGGGCGGCAGGGGGCCGGGAGACCCAGTACTTC
CASSGGAAGGRETQYF
>TRBV4-1|.|TRBJ1-6|many
TGCGCCAGCAGCCAAGCGGGACACCTAAATTCACCCCTCCACTTT
CASSQAGHLNSPLHF
>TRBV5-4|.|TRBJ2-4|.
TGTGCCAGCAGCTTGGAACCGGGACATAACTTTCGATTC
CASSLEPGHNFRF
>TRBV7-2|TRBD1|TRBJ1-2|.
TGTGCCAGCAGCTTAGCGAGGACAGGGTGGAAGGATGGCTACACCTTC
CASSLARTGWKDGYTF
>TRBV19|.|TRBJ1-5|.
TGTGCCAGTAGTATCAGGGCAGGGACGGTTAGCAATCAGCCCCAGCATTTT
CASSIRAGTVSNQPQHF
>TRBV11-1|TRBD1|TRBJ1-1|.
TGTGCCAGCAGCTCGACAGGGGGCGAGACTGAAGCTTTCTTT
CASSSTGGETEAFF
>TRBV7-9|.|TRBJ1-5|few
TGTGCCAGTCAAGAGGTGGGAGGTCAGCCCCAGCATTTT
CASQEVGGQPQHF
>TRBV27|.|TRBJ1-2|few
TGTGCCAGCAGGACGTCCGGGACGGAAAGCTATGGCTACACCTTC
CASRTSGTESYGYTF
>TRBV29-1|.|TRBJ1-2|.
TGCAGCGTCCTAGGGGGGTATACAGGGAGTGTTAACTATGGCTACACCTTC
CSVLGGYTGSVNYGYTF
>TRBV5-1|TRBD1|TRBJ1-3|.
TGCGCCAGCAGCTTAGGGGACAGCGGAAACACCATATATTTT
CASSLGDSGNTIYF
>TRBV28|TRBD1|TRBJ1-2|.
TGTGCCAGCAGTTTACACCGGGACAGGATTGGCTATGGCTACACCTTC
CASSLHRDRIGYGYTF
>TRBV12-5|.|TRBJ1-5|few
TGTGCTAGTGGTTTGGCCGGGGGGACCGGCAGCAATCAGCCCCAGCATTTT
CASGLAGGTGSNQPQHF
>TRBV7-9|TRBD1|TRBJ2-3|.
TGTGCCAGCAGCTTTAGACAGGGGAGCACAGATACGCAGTATTTT
CASSFRQGSTDTQYF
>TRBV27|.|TRBJ2-7|.
TGTGCCAGCAGCGTGGCAGGCAGGGCCGATTACGAGCAGTACTTC
CASSVAGRADYEQYF
>TRBV11-2|.|TRBJ1-2|.
TGTGCCAGCAGCTTTTCAGGGAAAGCCTATGGCTACACCTTC
CASSFSGKAYGYTF